Below are 20 T cell receptor beta chains sequenced from a single sample in a study of shared clonotypes between healthy human individuals. TCRdb's copy holds only in-frame clones and misses some; the assay was immunoSEQ multiplex PCR. Of some 2,100,000 clones listed, approximately 96% are singletons. The sequenced sample was naive CD4+ T cells sorted from blood. Subset described: CD45RA+ positively selected. Source of these receptors: a man between 18 and 35 years old in good health.

V usage is TRBV6-5 and J usage is TRBJ2-3; 10 nucleotides align to TRBD2. J gave up 3 bases and V 7 bases, and 7 bases lay outside the gene matches. CDR3 size: 15 residues. Germline values: CDR1 MNHEY, CDR2 SVGAGI. DNA for the CDR3: TGTGCCAGCAAGTTAGCGGGAGGACGGACAGATACGCAGTATTTT. Translation gives CASKLAGGRTDTQYF.

The V gene is TRBV7-9, the J gene TRBJ2-3, with 10 nucleotides matching TRBD2. Germline V gene data show CDR1 as SEHNR and CDR2 as FQNEAQ (reference sequence). The CDR3 loop spans 18 amino acids. The V segment lost 7 bases and the J segment 3 bases; nucleotides outside the gene matches: 16. CDR3 sequence (DNA): TGTGCCAGCATCGATTCTCGACGGACTAGCGGACCTACAGATACGCAGTATTTT. Its protein product is CASIDSRRTSGPTDTQYF. The full variable domain, in which reference TRBV7-9 and TRBJ2-3 provide the parts outside the CDR3, is DTGVSQNPRHKITKRGQNVTFRCDPISEHNRLYWYRQTLGQGPEFLTYFQNEAQLEKSRLLSDRFSAERPKGSFSTLEIQRTEQGDSAMYLCASIDSRRTSGPTDTQYFGPGTRLTVL.

The V and J genes are TRBV7-2 and TRBJ2-7; 7 bases are a match to TRBD2. The germline V gene encodes CDR1 SGHTA and CDR2 FQGNSA. The V and J ends lost 0 bases and 3 bases, in that order; junction bases with no gene match: 5. The CDR3 runs 15 residues. The CDR3: CASSLAGGNFYEQYF. DNA of the CDR3: TGTGCCAGCAGCTTAGCCGGGGGGAATTTCTACGAGCAGTACTTC.

The rearrangement links TRBV6-6 to TRBJ2-4; TRBD1 matches 10 bases. CDR3 size: 15 residues. V shed 2 bases, J shed 9 bases, and the junction held 7 bases outside the gene matches. From germline, CDR1 is MNHNY and CDR2 SVGAGI (reference sequence). The chain's CDR3 is CASSYTVDRGGIQYF. The DNA for the CDR3 is TGTGCCAGCAGTTACACAGTGGACAGGGGGGGCATTCAGTACTTC.

CDR3 sequence (DNA): TGTGCCAGCAGTTACTCGAGGGGGGGGCATTCCGAGCAGTACTTC. Its protein is CASSYSRGGHSEQYF. The genes are TRBV6-6 and TRBJ2-7; D is possibly TRBD2 (7 bases). The CDR3 consists of 15 residues. V was pared by 0 bases and J by 6 bases, with 15 bases between. The germline CDR1 and CDR2 sequences are MNHNY and SVGAGI (reference sequence).

The genes are TRBV7-3 and TRBJ2-2; 10 nucleotides align to TRBD2. CDR1 SGHTA and CDR2 FQGTGA come from the germline V gene. V shed 2 bases and J 2 bases; nucleotides not matched to a gene: 5. This CDR3 has 17 amino acids. The CDR3 bases are TGTGCCAGCAGCTTATCTAGCGGGGGCACAAACACCGGGGAGCTGTTTTTT. It specifies CASSLSSGGTNTGELFF.

This clone appeared a single time. The chain employs TRBV5-1 and TRBJ1-2; weak D call: TRBD1 (5 bases). The length of the CDR3 is 13 residues. V lost 2 bases to trimming and J lost 3 bases, with 8 bases between them. Germline values: CDR1 SGHRS, CDR2 YFSETQ. CDR3 sequence reads: CASSLGDYYGYTF. As DNA, the CDR3 is TGCGCCAGCAGCTTAGGGGATTACTATGGCTACACCTTC.

This chain uses TRBV5-4 with TRBJ2-5; 11 nucleotides match TRBD1. The V and J ends lost 5 bases and 3 bases, in that order; junction bases with no gene match: 6. The CDR3 has 15 residues. Per the germline V gene, CDR1 is SGHNT and CDR2 is YYREEE (reference sequence). The CDR3 DNA reads as TGTGCCAGCAGTGATGGACAGGGGGCGAAAGAGACCCAGTACTTC. Amino acids: CASSDGQGAKETQYF.

This clone has a handful of counts. The rearrangement links TRBV10-3 to TRBJ1-2, with TRBD1 as a possible D gene (6 bases). This CDR3 is built from 12 residues. Trimming pared 8 bases from V and 6 bases from J, leaving 13 bases between. Germline CDR1 reads ENHRY; CDR2 reads SYGVKD. The chain's CDR3 is CAISEGGHGYTF. CDR3 sequence (DNA): TGTGCCATCTCTGAGGGGGGACATGGCTACACCTTC.

This chain joins TRBV5-1 and TRBJ2-1, with 13 bases lining up with TRBD2. The CDR3 sequence is 20 residues long. The V gene's germline CDR1 is SGHRS and CDR2 YFSETQ. After removal of 0 bases from V and 6 bases from J, the junction contained 15 bases not matched to a gene. In DNA, the CDR3 is TGCGCCAGCAGCTTGGCACAGTTTTTAACCGGACTAGCGGGAGCCAATGAGCAGTTCTTC. It yields the protein CASSLAQFLTGLAGANEQFF.

This chain links TRBV7-2 with TRBJ2-7; no clear D. This CDR3 has 15 residues. Germline CDR1 and CDR2: SGHTA and FQGNSA. V lost 1 base and J 2 bases, leaving 12 bases between the germline ends. CDR3 sequence (DNA): TGTGCCAGCAGCTTAGTTGGCAGCTCTCCCTACGAGCAGTACTTC. It specifies CASSLVGSSPYEQYF.

This chain connects TRBV27 to TRBJ2-5; a possible D gene is TRBD1 (6 bases). Trimming shortened V by 2 bases and J by 4 bases, and 8 bases separated the two germline ends. The CDR3 loop spans 13 amino acids. In germline, CDR1 is MNHEY, CDR2 SMNVEV (reference sequence). CDR3 sequence: CASSLQGLETQYF. In DNA form, the CDR3 reads TGTGCCAGCAGTTTACAGGGGTTAGAGACCCAGTACTTC.

The chain is built from TRBV11-3 and TRBJ2-5, with TRBD2 identical over 9 bases. The ends lost 1 base at V and 5 bases at J; junction bases unmatched: 8. CDR3 length equals 16 residues. CDR1 SGHNT and CDR2 YENEEA come from the germline V gene. The CDR3 protein is CASSLGVAGVGETQYF. The CDR3 region has the DNA TGTGCCAGCAGCTTAGGTGTAGCGGGAGTAGGGGAGACCCAGTACTTC.

The chain carries TRBV19 and TRBJ1-2; D uncertain. There are 13 residues in the CDR3. From germline, CDR1 is LNHDA and CDR2 SQIVND (reference sequence). The ends were cut back, 4 bases at V and 8 bases at J, with 14 bases in the middle. The CDR3 coding sequence is TGTGCCAGTAGTACCCCCCTCTCCTTGGGCTACACCTTC. Its translation is CASSTPLSLGYTF.

The chain combines TRBV28 with TRBJ1-5; D possibly corresponds to TRBD1 (6 bases). Looked up from germline, CDR1 is MDHEN and CDR2 is SYDVKM. This CDR3 has 15 residues. V lost 3 bases and J lost 4, with 13 bases in between. The DNA of the CDR3 is TGTGCCAGCAGTTTTGGCCAGGGGTATAATCAGCCCCAGCATTTT. Its translation is CASSFGQGYNQPQHF.

In DNA form, the CDR3 reads TGCGCCAGCAGTGAAGGACAGGACCGCTACGAGCAGTACTTC. Translating it yields CASSEGQDRYEQYF. The chain links TRBV10-2 to TRBJ2-7; 7 positions match TRBD1. Looked up from germline, CDR1 is WSHSY and CDR2 is SAAADI. The CDR3 loop spans 14 amino acids. V was clipped by 3 bases and J by 3 bases; unmatched bases: 5.

This chain joins TRBV27 and TRBJ2-6, with 7 bases that match TRBD1. The V gene's germline CDR1 is MNHEY and CDR2 SMNVEV (reference sequence). Trimming removed 6 bases from V and 0 bases from J; junction bases left unmatched: 8. This CDR3 is 17 amino acids long. CDR3 in DNA: TGTGCCAGCAGCCGGGGACAGCCAGACTCTGGGGCCAACGTCCTGACTTTC. Its translation is CASSRGQPDSGANVLTF.

This chain links TRBV9 with TRBJ2-3; no clear D gene. The germline CDR1 and CDR2 sequences are SGDLS and YYNGEE. Trimming took 5 bases from V and 10 from J, leaving 11 bases between them. The CDR3 loop spans 11 amino acids. The CDR3 nucleotides read TGTGCCAGCAGTTACCCTGGCCCGCAGTATTTT. Its translation is CASSYPGPQYF.

The CDR3 here is CASSGRAGVESYEQYF. The CDR3 DNA sequence: TGTGCCAGCAGCGGGAGAGCGGGAGTTGAGTCCTACGAGCAGTACTTC. The V call is TRBV7-8, the J call TRBJ2-7; 8 nucleotides agree with TRBD2. The CDR3 length is 16 residues. CDR1 SGHVS and CDR2 FQNEAQ come from the germline V gene. Losses at the gene ends were 5 bases for V and 1 base for J; bases not matched to a gene: 10.

The genes are TRBV9 and TRBJ1-1; TRBD1 is a possible D gene (6 bases). Germline V gene lookup returns CDR1 SGDLS and CDR2 YYNGEE. The CDR3 is made up of 15 amino acids. Trimming stripped 3 bases from V and 1 base from J, with 13 bases between. CDR3 coding DNA: TGTGCCAGCAGCGATATTCTGACAGGGAACACTGAAGCTTTCTTT. The encoded protein is CASSDILTGNTEAFF.